This entry lists 17 T cell receptor beta chains sequenced from one sample in a study of T cell clones after liver transplantation. Assay: immunoSEQ multiplex PCR; the TCRdb copy retains only in-frame clones and omits some. This sample yields 20,000 to 25,000 clones, of which about three quarters are seen a single time; approximately 3% belongs to the top ten. The sequencing here drew on CD4+ T cells from blood, taken before liver transplant. These receptors were obtained from a human donor who received a liver transplant.

The rearrangement links TRBV9 to TRBJ2-3; possibly TRBD1 for D (5 bases). Germline CDR1 reads SGDLS; CDR2 reads YYNGEE. Trimming cost V 3 bases and J 6 bases, with 11 bases left between them. The CDR3 length is 13 residues. This chain's CDR3 is CASSALAGDTQYF. DNA of the CDR3: TGTGCCAGCAGCGCGTTAGCAGGGGATACGCAGTATTTT.

There are a few counts of this clone. V is TRBV7-2 and J is TRBJ1-4; possibly TRBD1 for D (5 bases). CDR1 and CDR2 (germline): SGHTA, FQGNSA. The V end lost 1 base, the J end lost 0 bases, and 9 bases lay between the germline ends. CDR3 length: 16 amino acids. Here the CDR3 DNA reads TGTGCCAGCAGCTTAGACGGGACTGCAACTAATGAAAAACTGTTTTTT. Protein product: CASSLDGTATNEKLFF.

V and J are TRBV4-3 and TRBJ2-6; D might be TRBD1 (5 bases). Germline CDR1 and CDR2: LGHNA and YSLEER. The CDR3 sequence is 17 residues long. V was trimmed by 1 base and J by 0 bases, leaving 10 bases between them. The CDR3 is CASSQAQGGSGANVLTF. CDR3 in DNA: TGCGCCAGCAGCCAAGCCCAGGGTGGCTCTGGGGCCAACGTCCTGACTTTC.

The chain is built from TRBV28 and TRBJ2-7, with D possibly TRBD1 on 5 matching bases. Germline loops: CDR1 MDHEN, CDR2 SYDVKM. This CDR3 comprises 12 residues. Between the trimmed V and J ends, which lost 3 bases and 4 bases, there was a span of 7 bases. CDR3 nucleotide sequence: TGTGCCAGCAGTTTCGCAGGGTACGAGCAGTACGTC. Translated: CASSFAGYEQYV.

Only a few counts were recorded for this clone. The chain uses TRBV6-1 and TRBJ2-7; TRBD1 is a possible D gene (5 bases). In germline, CDR1 is MNHNS, CDR2 SASEGT. V was shortened by 10 bases and J by 4 bases, with 14 bases between the two germline ends. The CDR3 consists of 12 residues. CDR3 region: CATPTVEYEQYV. The CDR3 region has the DNA TGTGCCACCCCGACAGTGGAGTACGAGCAGTACGTC.

V is TRBV9 and J is TRBJ1-2, with 10 bases matching TRBD1. CDR3 length: 15 residues. The V gene end was trimmed by 2 bases and the J gene end by 4 bases; junction bases not matched to a gene: 5. Germline assignment: CDR1 SGDLS and CDR2 YYNGEE. The CDR3 is CASSVGQGGPYGYTF. CDR3 nucleotides: TGTGCCAGCAGCGTTGGACAGGGGGGCCCCTATGGCTACACCTTC. Based on the CDR3 plus reference TRBV9 and TRBJ1-2, the full variable domain is DSGVTQTPKHLITATGQRVTLRCSPRSGDLSVYWYQQSLDQGLQFLIQYYNGEERAKGNILERFSAQQFPDLHSELNLSSLELGDSALYFCASSVGQGGPYGYTFGSGTRLTVV.

The chain joins TRBV15 to TRBJ2-3, with D perhaps TRBD1 (7 bases). This CDR3 has 16 amino acids. The V gene's germline CDR1 is LNHNV and CDR2 YYDKDF (reference sequence). With 1 base removed from V and 4 bases from J, the gap between germline ends came to 15 bases. CDR3 amino acids: CATSRGARGVSDTQYF. Here the CDR3 DNA reads TGTGCCACCAGCAGAGGGGCCAGGGGGGTCTCAGATACGCAGTATTTT. The variable domain in full, with the rest retrieved from reference TRBV15 and TRBJ2-3, is DAMVIQNPRYQVTQFGKPVTLSCSQTLNHNVMYWYQQKSSQAPKLLFHYYDKDFNNEADTPDNFQSRRPNTSFCFLDIRSPGLGDTAMYLCATSRGARGVSDTQYFGPGTRLTVL.

This chain joins TRBV11-3 and TRBJ2-1; 8 positions match TRBD2. The CDR3 runs 19 residues. V was pared by 0 bases and J by 4 bases, with 14 bases of the junction left unmatched. CDR1 SGHNT and CDR2 YENEEA come from the germline V gene. The CDR3 region is CASSLELSGNFLGYNEQFF. The CDR3 nucleotides are TGTGCCAGCAGCTTAGAGCTTAGCGGGAATTTCTTGGGGTACAATGAGCAGTTCTTC.

This chain uses TRBV18 with TRBJ2-2; a possible D gene is TRBD1 (5 bases). The CDR3 consists of 17 residues. V gave up 2 bases and J gave up 0 bases, with 13 bases separating them. The V gene's germline CDR1 is KGHSH and CDR2 LQKENI. The CDR3 is CASSPENRQTNTGELFF. The CDR3 DNA reads TGTGCCAGCTCACCAGAAAACAGGCAGACGAACACCGGGGAGCTGTTTTTT.

The chain employs TRBV6-1 and TRBJ2-5, with 11 bases fitting TRBD1. Per the germline V gene, CDR1 is MNHNS and CDR2 is SASEGT. The CDR3 loop spans 14 amino acids. V dropped 4 bases and J dropped 5; count of bases not matched to a gene: 3. In DNA form, the CDR3 reads TGTGCCAGCAGTGTGGACAGGGGGCTGGAGACCCAGTACTTC. Amino acid sequence: CASSVDRGLETQYF.

The chain has TRBV5-1 and TRBJ1-1; a possible D gene is TRBD1 (6 bases). Looked up from germline, CDR1 is SGHRS and CDR2 is YFSETQ. This CDR3 comprises 14 residues. The ends were cut back, 4 bases at V and 2 bases at J, with 12 bases in the middle. CDR3 coding DNA: TGCGCCAGCAGCGCGGCGGGGGCTAACACTGAAGCTTTCTTT. Translated, it gives CASSAAGANTEAFF.

J is TRBJ2-1 and V is TRBV19; no clear D gene. Looked up from germline, CDR1 is LNHDA and CDR2 is SQIVND (reference sequence). This CDR3 region has 22 residues. The V gene lost 8 bases and the J gene lost 0 bases, with 35 bases spanning the gap. The CDR3 loop is CASQLTRAARVPRFDSYNEQFF. The CDR3 DNA is TGTGCCAGTCAACTCACTCGGGCGGCTAGAGTACCTCGGTTTGACTCCTACAATGAGCAGTTCTTC.

The chain is built from TRBV7-9 and TRBJ1-5; TRBD1 is a possible D gene (6 bases). The CDR3 is 17 residues long. The V gene lost 5 bases and the J gene lost 0 bases, with 17 bases spanning the gap. Germline CDR1 SEHNR, CDR2 FQNEAQ (reference sequence). The CDR3 is CASSPGGSGYSNQPQHF. The CDR3, as DNA: TGTGCCAGCAGCCCTGGGGGCTCAGGGTATAGCAATCAGCCCCAGCATTTT.

The J gene is TRBJ2-1, the V gene TRBV6-5; 9 bases map to TRBD1. Germline V CDR1 and CDR2: MNHEY, SVGAGI. The trim removed 6 bases at V and 8 bases at J, leaving 8 bases unmatched. There are 14 residues in the CDR3. The CDR3 bases are TGTGCCAGCAGCCCAAGGACAGGGGAGGATGAGCAGTTCTTC. It codes for CASSPRTGEDEQFF.

This clone was counted between two and nine times. The gene calls are TRBV28 and TRBJ1-1; 7 positions agree with TRBD1. The CDR3 spans 15 residues. J lost 2 bases, V lost 2 bases, and 5 bases had no gene match. The germline CDR1 and CDR2 sequences are MDHEN and SYDVKM. The DNA for the CDR3 is TGTGCCAGCAGTTTACCGGGACAGTTAAACACTGAAGCTTTCTTT. Translation gives CASSLPGQLNTEAFF.

CDR3 DNA sequence: TGTGCCAGCAGTGAGACAGGGGCTGGCGAGCAGTACGTC. Its protein is CASSETGAGEQYV. V and J are TRBV6-1 and TRBJ2-7, with 8 bases that match TRBD1. The CDR3 spans 13 residues. Germline lookup yields CDR1 MNHNS and CDR2 SASEGT. Trimming cost V 3 bases and J 6 bases; bases outside gene matches: 4.

In this sample, this clone turned up a few times. This chain links TRBV15 with TRBJ2-7; D possibly uses TRBD1 or TRBD2 (5 bases each). Germline V lookup: CDR1 LNHNV, CDR2 YYDKDF (reference sequence). V was cut by 0 bases and J by 6 bases, with 9 bases left in between. The CDR3 consists of 13 residues. The CDR3 DNA is TGTGCCACCAGCAGAGATCTTGGGGGCGAGCAGTACGTC. Protein sequence: CATSRDLGGEQYV.